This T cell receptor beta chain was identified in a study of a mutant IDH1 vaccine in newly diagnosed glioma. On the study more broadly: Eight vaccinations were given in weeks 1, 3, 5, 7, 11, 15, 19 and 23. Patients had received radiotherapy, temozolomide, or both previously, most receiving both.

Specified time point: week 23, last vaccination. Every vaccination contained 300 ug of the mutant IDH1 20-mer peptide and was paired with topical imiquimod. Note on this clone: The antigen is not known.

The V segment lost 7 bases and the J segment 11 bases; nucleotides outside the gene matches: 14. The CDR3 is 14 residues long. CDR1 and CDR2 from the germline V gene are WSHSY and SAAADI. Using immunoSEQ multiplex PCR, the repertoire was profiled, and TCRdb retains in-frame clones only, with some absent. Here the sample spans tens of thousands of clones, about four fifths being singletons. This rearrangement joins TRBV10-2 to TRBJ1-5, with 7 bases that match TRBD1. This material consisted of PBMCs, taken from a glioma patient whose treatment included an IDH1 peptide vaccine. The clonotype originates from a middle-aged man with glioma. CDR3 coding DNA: TGCGCCAGCAAGCATAGCAGGGGGATCCCGACCCAGCATTTT. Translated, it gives CASKHSRGIPTQHF.